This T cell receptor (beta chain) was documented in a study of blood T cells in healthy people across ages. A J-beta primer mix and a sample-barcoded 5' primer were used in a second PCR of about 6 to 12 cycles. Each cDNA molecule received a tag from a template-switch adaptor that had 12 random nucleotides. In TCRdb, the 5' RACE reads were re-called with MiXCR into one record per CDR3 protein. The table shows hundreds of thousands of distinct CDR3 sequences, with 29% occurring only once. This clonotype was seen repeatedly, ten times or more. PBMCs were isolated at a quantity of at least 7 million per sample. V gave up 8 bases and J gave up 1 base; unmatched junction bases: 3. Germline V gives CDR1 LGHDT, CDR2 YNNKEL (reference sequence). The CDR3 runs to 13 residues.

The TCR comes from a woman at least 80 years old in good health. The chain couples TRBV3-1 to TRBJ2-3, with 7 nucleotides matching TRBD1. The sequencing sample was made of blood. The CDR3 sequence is CASEGARTDTQYF. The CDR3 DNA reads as TGTGCCAGCGAGGGGGCCCGCACAGATACGCAGTATTTT.